Listed here is a single TCR beta chain. Its antigen is unidentified. With 60 Vbeta and 13 Jbeta primers, the PCR was carried out. The protocol was immunoSEQ multiplex PCR, while the TCRdb copy is restricted to in-frame clones and leaves out a portion. The sample has some 60,000 clones; the top ten hold around 4.2%. Samples came from healthy bone marrow donors. Germline values: CDR1 SGHTA, CDR2 FQGNSA. Trimming took off 1 base at V and 5 bases at J, with 11 bases between the two ends. This CDR3 contains 14 residues. This sample is drawn from a study of cytomegalovirus exposure and HLA in healthy donors. Broader study findings: Published work reported that the classifier diagnosed cytomegalovirus status with high specificity and sensitivity.

The V call is TRBV7-2, the J call TRBJ2-5; tentative D call: TRBD2 (5 bases). The sequencing input was PBMCs. The sequence was obtained from a male donor in good health and CMV-seronegative. CDR3 DNA: TGTGCCAGCAGCTTAGGACTGGAGCGGGAGACCCAGTACTTC. Translation gives CASSLGLERETQYF.